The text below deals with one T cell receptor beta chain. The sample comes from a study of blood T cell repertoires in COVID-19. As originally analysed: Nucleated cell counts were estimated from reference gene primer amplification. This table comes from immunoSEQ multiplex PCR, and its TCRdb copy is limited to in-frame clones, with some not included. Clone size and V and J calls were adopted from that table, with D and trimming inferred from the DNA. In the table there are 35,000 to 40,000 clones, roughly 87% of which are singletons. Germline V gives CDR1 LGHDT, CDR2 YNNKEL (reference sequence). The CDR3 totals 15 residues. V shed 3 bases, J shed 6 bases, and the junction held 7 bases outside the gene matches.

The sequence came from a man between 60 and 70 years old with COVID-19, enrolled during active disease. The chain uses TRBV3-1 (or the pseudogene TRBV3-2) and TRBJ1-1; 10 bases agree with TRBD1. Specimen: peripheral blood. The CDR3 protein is CASSHARQGASEAFF. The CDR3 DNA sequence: TGTGCCAGCAGCCACGCGCGACAGGGGGCTTCTGAAGCTTTCTTT.